Below are 21 T cell receptor beta chains sequenced from a single sample in a study of T-cell memory formation after mild COVID-19 (dated by TCRdb to the early 2020s). The library was obtained by 5' RACE. The sequencer listed for this sample is Illumina NovaSeq 6000. In TCRdb, the public reads were trimmed at Q25 with fastp and aligned with MiXCR, with productive beta chains retained. Rows with one shared CDR3 protein collapse into an entry with the most common genes and DNA. In this sample the table shows fewer than 500,000 distinct CDR3 sequences, approximately 23% of which occur a single time. The ten top clones hold around 12% of the sample. The specimen was PBMCs or a T cell subset sorted from them (not recorded which). The receptors derive from an adult woman who had mild COVID-19 (a few samples of this study predate the infection). The sample titles of this study are shuffled in the database, so cell type and time point are left out; the donor was told from shared clones.

This chain joins TRBV7-8 and TRBJ2-1, with 11 bases matching TRBD2. The CDR3 extends over 22 amino acids. The germline V gene encodes CDR1 SGHVS and CDR2 FQNEAQ. J was trimmed by 9 bases and V by 4 bases; bases with no gene match: 29. The CDR3 reads CASSSREKGLGLAGGEVREQFF. The CDR3 DNA follows: TGTGCCAGCAGCTCACGAGAAAAGGGACTGGGATTAGCGGGAGGGGAGGTGCGTGAGCAGTTCTTC.

This clonotype was seen a few times. The rearrangement uses TRBV7-3 and TRBJ2-3; TRBD2 agrees at 8 bases. From germline, CDR1 is SGHTA and CDR2 FQGTGA. V trimming: 0 bases; J trimming: 0 bases; junction bases outside the gene matches: 5. There are 17 residues in the CDR3. The CDR3 region is CASSLTLAGPSTDTQYF. As DNA, the CDR3 is TGTGCCAGCAGCTTAACTTTAGCGGGGCCTAGCACAGATACGCAGTATTTT.

The chain links TRBV12-3 or TRBV12-4 to TRBJ2-2; 7 positions agree with TRBD2. Trimming at V came to 6 bases and at J to 4 bases, leaving 5 bases not matched to a gene. The CDR3 contains 14 residues. The CDR3 is CASSRGLPTGELFF. For the CDR3, the DNA is TGTGCCAGCAGCCGGGGACTACCCACCGGGGAGCTGTTTTTT.

The chain joins TRBV6-1 to TRBJ1-2, with D possibly being TRBD1 (5 bases). The length of the CDR3 is 13 residues. Germline CDR1 reads MNHNS; CDR2 reads SASEGT. With 2 bases removed from V and 4 bases from J, the gap between germline ends came to 8 bases. The CDR3 reads CASSERQSYGYTF. The CDR3 DNA is TGTGCCAGCAGTGAAAGACAGAGCTATGGCTACACCTTC.

The chain has TRBV2 and TRBJ1-6, with TRBD1 as a possible D gene (5 bases). The CDR3 contains 14 residues. CDR1 is SNHLY and CDR2 is FYNNEI in the germline V gene. V dropped 3 bases and J dropped 7 bases, with 10 bases sitting between them. CDR3: CASSEAGPNSPLHF. CDR3 DNA sequence: TGTGCCAGCAGTGAGGCAGGGCCCAATTCACCCCTCCACTTT.

The gene calls are TRBV10-3 and TRBJ1-1, with no clear D. V was trimmed by 8 bases and J by 0 bases, leaving 10 bases between them. Germline V lookup: CDR1 ENHRY, CDR2 SYGVKD. The CDR3 is made up of 13 amino acids. The CDR3 DNA is TGTGCCATCCGGCAGGATTTGAACACTGAAGCTTTCTTT. Translated, it gives CAIRQDLNTEAFF.

The V gene is TRBV30, the J gene TRBJ2-1; 9 bases map to TRBD2. Germline V gene data show CDR1 as GTSNPN and CDR2 as SVGIG (reference sequence). V lost 2 bases to trimming and J lost 10 bases; unmatched junction nucleotides: 12. This CDR3 is 15 amino acids long. The CDR3 sequence is CAWSFRSSGVGEQFF. The DNA for the CDR3 is TGTGCCTGGAGTTTCAGGTCTAGCGGGGTGGGAGAGCAGTTCTTC.

Only a few counts were recorded for this clonotype. The rearrangement links TRBV5-1 to TRBJ2-3, with 10 bases fitting TRBD2. The CDR3 consists of 14 residues. Germline V gene sequence: CDR1 SGHRS, CDR2 YFSETQ. The V and J ends lost 3 bases and 7 bases, in that order; junction bases with no gene match: 5. The CDR3: CASSSKREGNTQYF. The CDR3, as DNA: TGCGCCAGCAGCTCGAAGCGGGAGGGAAATACGCAGTATTTT.

The rearrangement links TRBV7-9 to TRBJ2-5, with D perhaps matching TRBD2 (7 bases). The CDR3 is 17 amino acids. Trimming shortened V by 8 bases and J by 2 bases, and 24 bases separated the two germline ends. Germline CDR1 reads SEHNR; CDR2 reads FQNEAQ (reference sequence). The DNA of the CDR3 is TGTGCCAGCTCCTACTGGGGGCTAGCGGAAAGTCAAGAGACCCAGTACTTC. This gives the protein CASSYWGLAESQETQYF.

The chain links TRBV7-2 to TRBJ2-4; D call uncertain. The germline gives CDR1 SGHTA, CDR2 FQGNSA. The CDR3 totals 12 residues. V was trimmed by 2 bases and J by 5 bases, leaving 4 bases between them. DNA for the CDR3: TGTGCCAGCAGCTTATCCCAAAACATTCAGTACTTC. The encoded protein is CASSLSQNIQYF.

This clonotype has a handful of counts. J is TRBJ2-1 and V is TRBV7-9, with 11 bases lining up with TRBD1. Germline V CDR1 and CDR2: SEHNR, FQNEAQ (reference sequence). The V segment lost 3 bases and the J segment 6 bases; nucleotides outside the gene matches: 7. This CDR3 spans 16 amino acids. The CDR3 is CASSFPGQGAANEQFF. CDR3 nucleotide sequence: TGTGCCAGCAGCTTCCCCGGACAGGGGGCAGCCAATGAGCAGTTCTTC.

The chain combines TRBV12-3 or TRBV12-4 with TRBJ1-5; D is possibly TRBD1 (5 bases). The V end lost 3 bases, the J end lost 1 base, and 10 bases lay between the germline ends. This CDR3 has 15 residues. CDR3 residues: CASSFRDPSNQPQHF. DNA of the CDR3: TGTGCCAGCAGTTTCAGGGATCCAAGCAATCAGCCCCAGCATTTT.

This clonotype appeared a few times. The rearrangement links TRBV24-1 to TRBJ2-2, with unresolved D. V lost 4 bases to trimming and J lost 7 bases, with 9 bases between them. This CDR3 contains 13 residues. Germline V gene data show CDR1 as KGHDR and CDR2 as SFDVKD. CDR3 nucleotide sequence: TGTGCCACCAGTGAATTCTCAGGCGGGGAGCTGTTTTTT. Translation: CATSEFSGGELFF.

In its sample, this clonotype was seen a few times. The gene calls are TRBV6-5 and TRBJ2-2; D uncertain. CDR1 is MNHEY, CDR2 SVGAGI, per germline. Trimming took 2 bases from V and 4 from J, leaving 14 bases between them. The CDR3 is 16 residues long. CDR3 sequence (DNA): TGTGCCAGCAGTTACAGGGTCCCTCAAGGCACCGGGGAGCTGTTTTTT. Residues: CASSYRVPQGTGELFF.

This clonotype was recorded a few times. The chain recombines TRBV30 with TRBJ1-1; 7 nucleotides align to TRBD1. The V and J ends lost 0 bases and 8 bases, in that order; junction bases with no gene match: 9. Germline CDR1 GTSNPN, CDR2 SVGIG (reference sequence). The CDR3 length is 14 residues. In DNA, the CDR3 is TGTGCCTGGAGTGTAACCTACGACAGGGTCGAAGCTTTCTTT. It yields the protein CAWSVTYDRVEAFF. Variable domain in full (rest from reference TRBV30 and TRBJ1-1): SQTIHQWPATLVQPVGSPLSLECTVEGTSNPNLYWYRQAAGRGLQLLFYSVGIGQISSEVPQNLSASRPQDRQFILSSKKLLLSDSGFYLCAWSVTYDRVEAFFGQGTRLTVV.

The rearrangement links TRBV6-6 to TRBJ1-2; D is uncertain. The CDR3 consists of 14 residues. V was shortened by 0 bases and J by 4 bases, with 9 bases between the two germline ends. Germline loops: CDR1 MNHNY, CDR2 SVGAGI (reference sequence). CDR3 loop: CASSYSGDGYGYTF. The CDR3 nucleotides are TGTGCCAGCAGTTACTCCGGGGATGGCTATGGCTACACCTTC.

The rearrangement links TRBV7-6 to TRBJ2-7; the D call may be TRBD1 or TRBD2 (5 bases each). V lost 6 bases to trimming and J lost 0 bases, with 15 bases between them. The CDR3 extends over 15 amino acids. The germline V gene encodes CDR1 SGHVS and CDR2 FNYEAQ. Here the CDR3 reads CASSPTGGISYEQYF. The CDR3 nucleotides are TGTGCCAGCAGTCCCACTGGGGGAATCTCCTACGAGCAGTACTTC.

This clonotype was counted only a few times. The chain uses TRBV11-1 and TRBJ2-3; weak D call: TRBD2 (6 bases). The CDR3 has 12 amino acids. Germline assignment: CDR1 SGHAT and CDR2 FQDESV (reference sequence). The germline V and J ends were trimmed by 5 bases and 14 bases, with 17 bases remaining between them. The CDR3 sequence is CASSQPGLHSYF. Written as DNA, the CDR3 is TGTGCCAGCAGCCAACCGGGACTCCATTCGTATTTT. Full variable domain (missing parts from reference TRBV11-1 and TRBJ2-3): EAEVAQSPRYKITEKSQAVAFWCDPISGHATLYWYRQILGQGPELLVQFQDESVVDDSQLPKDRFSAERLKGVDSTLKIQPAELGDSAMYLCASSQPGLHSYFGPGTRLTVL.

The CDR3 coding sequence is TGTGCCACCAGTGATCCGGGGGGTACTACGCAGTATTTT. This translates into CATSDPGGTTQYF. The gene calls are TRBV24-1 and TRBJ2-3; 7 bases fit TRBD2. The V segment lost 3 bases and the J segment 8 bases; nucleotides outside the gene matches: 4. This CDR3 has 13 amino acids. From germline, CDR1 is KGHDR and CDR2 SFDVKD.

This clonotype was detected many times. This rearrangement joins TRBV7-9 to TRBJ1-2; no reliable D call. V was shortened by 2 bases and J by 8 bases, with 9 bases between the two germline ends. This CDR3 is built from 12 residues. The germline V gene has CDR1 SEHNR and CDR2 FQNEAQ (reference sequence). In DNA, the CDR3 is TGTGCCAGCAGCTTAAGGAGGGTCGGCTACACCTTC. Its translation: CASSLRRVGYTF.

This clonotype came up a few times. The chain recombines TRBV4-2 with TRBJ1-1, with D perhaps TRBD1 (5 bases). This CDR3 contains 14 residues. Per germline, CDR1 LGHNA and CDR2 YNFKEQ. With 0 bases removed from V and 8 bases from J, the gap between germline ends came to 13 bases. DNA of the CDR3: TGTGCCAGCAGCCAAGAGGGTAGGGGACGGGAAGCTTTCTTT. The encoded protein is CASSQEGRGREAFF.